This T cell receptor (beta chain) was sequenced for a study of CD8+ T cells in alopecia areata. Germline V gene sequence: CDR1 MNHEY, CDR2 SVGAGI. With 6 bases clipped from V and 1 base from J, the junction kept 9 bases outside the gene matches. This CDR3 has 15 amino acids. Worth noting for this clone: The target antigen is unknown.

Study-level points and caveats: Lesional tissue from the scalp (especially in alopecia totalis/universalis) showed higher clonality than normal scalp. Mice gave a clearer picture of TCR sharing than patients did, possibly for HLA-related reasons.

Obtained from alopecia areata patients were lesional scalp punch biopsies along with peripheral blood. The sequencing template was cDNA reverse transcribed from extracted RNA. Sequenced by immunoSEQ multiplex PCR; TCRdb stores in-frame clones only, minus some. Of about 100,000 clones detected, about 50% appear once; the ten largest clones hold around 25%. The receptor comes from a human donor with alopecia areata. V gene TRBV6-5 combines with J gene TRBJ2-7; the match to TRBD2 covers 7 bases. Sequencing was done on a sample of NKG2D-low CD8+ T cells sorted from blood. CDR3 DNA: TGTGCCAGCAGAAAAGAGGGACTAACATCCTACGAGCAGTACTTC. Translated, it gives CASRKEGLTSYEQYF.